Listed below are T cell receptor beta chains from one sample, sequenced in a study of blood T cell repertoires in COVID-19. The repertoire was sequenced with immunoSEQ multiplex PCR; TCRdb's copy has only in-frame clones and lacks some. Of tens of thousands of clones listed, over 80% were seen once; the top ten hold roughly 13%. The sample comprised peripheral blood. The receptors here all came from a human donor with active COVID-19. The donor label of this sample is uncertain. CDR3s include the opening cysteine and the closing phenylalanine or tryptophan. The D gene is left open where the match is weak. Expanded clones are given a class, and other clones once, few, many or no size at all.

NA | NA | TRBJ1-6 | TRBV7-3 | CASSKDAGNSPLHF | TGTGCCAGCAGCAAAGACGCAGGCAATTCACCCCTCCACTTT
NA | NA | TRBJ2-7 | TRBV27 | CASSLLGSWDNEQYF | TGTGCCAGCAGTTTACTCGGCTCATGGGACAACGAGCAGTACTTC
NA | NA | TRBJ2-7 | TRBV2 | CASNDDRSSYEQYF | TGTGCTTCCAACGATGACAGGAGCTCCTACGAGCAGTACTTC
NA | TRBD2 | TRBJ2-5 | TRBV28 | CASSLRPSGSRQETQYF | TGTGCCAGCAGTTTAAGGCCTAGCGGGAGTCGGCAAGAGACCCAGTACTTC
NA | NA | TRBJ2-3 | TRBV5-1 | CASSPGTSTDTQYF | TGCGCCAGCAGCCCAGGGACTAGCACAGATACGCAGTATTTT
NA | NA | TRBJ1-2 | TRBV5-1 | CASSLGQYGYTF | TGCGCCAGCAGCTTGGGACAGTATGGCTACACCTTC
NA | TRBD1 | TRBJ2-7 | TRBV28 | CASSKRQGFYYEQYF | TGTGCCAGCAGTAAAAGACAGGGGTTTTACTACGAGCAGTACTTC
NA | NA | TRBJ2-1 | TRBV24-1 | CATSSINFPEQFF | TGTGCCACCAGTAGTATTAACTTCCCTGAGCAGTTCTTC
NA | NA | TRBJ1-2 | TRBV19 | CASSMQSYGYTF | TGTGCCAGTAGTATGCAGTCCTATGGCTACACCTTC
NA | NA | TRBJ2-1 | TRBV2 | CASSEERNEQFF | TGTGCCAGCAGCGAGGAGCGTAATGAGCAGTTCTTC
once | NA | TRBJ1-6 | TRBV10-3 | CAISETEVTAYNSPLHF | TGTGCCATCAGTGAGACCGAGGTGACAGCTTATAATTCACCCCTCCACTTT
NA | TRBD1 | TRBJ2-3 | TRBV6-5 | CASRGTGTDTQYF | TGTGCCAGCAGAGGGACAGGCACAGATACGCAGTATTTT
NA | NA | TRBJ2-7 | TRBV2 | CASSPYEQYF | TGTGCCAGCTCTCCTTACGAGCAGTACTTC
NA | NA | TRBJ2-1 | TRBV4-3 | CASSPGAWRSSYNEQFF | TGCGCCAGCAGCCCTGGGGCCTGGCGGAGCTCCTACAATGAGCAGTTCTTC
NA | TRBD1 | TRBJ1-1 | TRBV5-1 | CASSEQGASEAFF | TGCGCCAGCAGCGAACAGGGGGCTTCTGAAGCTTTCTTT
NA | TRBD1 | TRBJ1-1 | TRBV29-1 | CSVEDFGQGVNEAFF | TGCAGCGTTGAAGACTTTGGACAGGGGGTGAATGAAGCTTTCTTT
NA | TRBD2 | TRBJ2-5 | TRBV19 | CASRSLAGVGQETQYF | TGTGCCAGTAGATCACTAGCGGGAGTTGGCCAAGAGACCCAGTACTTC
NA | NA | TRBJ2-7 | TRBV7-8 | CASSSLAVSSYEQYF | TGTGCCAGCAGCTCCCTAGCCGTAAGCTCCTACGAGCAGTACTTC
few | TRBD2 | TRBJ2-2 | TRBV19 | CASKRYGGSDGELFF | TGTGCCAGTAAAAGGTACGGGGGGAGCGACGGGGAGCTGTTTTTT
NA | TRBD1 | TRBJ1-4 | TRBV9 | CASSGGQVTNEKLFF | TGTGCCAGCAGTGGCGGACAGGTTACTAATGAAAAACTGTTTTTT
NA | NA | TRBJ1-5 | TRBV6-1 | CASREGYYRSNQPQHF | TGTGCCAGCAGGGAAGGATACTACCGGAGCAATCAGCCCCAGCATTTT
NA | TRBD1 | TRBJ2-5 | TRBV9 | CASSVDGQGALETQYF | TGTGCCAGCAGCGTAGACGGACAGGGGGCTCTAGAGACCCAGTACTTC
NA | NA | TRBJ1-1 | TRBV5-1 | CASSPSRGPISPTEAFF | TGCGCCAGCAGCCCCTCTAGGGGCCCAATTTCCCCCACTGAAGCTTTCTTT
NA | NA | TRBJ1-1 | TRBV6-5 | CASSYGVGPTEAFF | TGTGCCAGCAGTTACGGAGTCGGCCCCACTGAAGCTTTCTTT
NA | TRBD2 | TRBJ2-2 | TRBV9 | CASSGPPGGTGELFF | TGTGCCAGCAGCGGACCACCGGGGGGCACCGGGGAGCTGTTTTTT
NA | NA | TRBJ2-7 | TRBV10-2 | CASSDSGGGSSYEQYF | TGCGCCAGCAGTGATTCGGGGGGCGGCAGCTCCTACGAGCAGTACTTC
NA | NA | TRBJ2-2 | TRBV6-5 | CASRTGTNTGELFF | TGTGCCAGCAGGACAGGAACGAACACCGGGGAGCTGTTTTTT
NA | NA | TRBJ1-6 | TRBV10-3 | CAIRTMNSPLHF | TGTGCCATCCGGACAATGAATTCACCCCTCCACTTT
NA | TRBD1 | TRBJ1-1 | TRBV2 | CASSGDRGAGGEAFF | TGTGCCAGCAGTGGGGACAGGGGCGCGGGGGGAGAAGCTTTCTTT
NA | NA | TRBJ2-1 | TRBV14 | CASSQDHWYGEQFF | TGTGCCAGCAGCCAAGATCATTGGTACGGTGAGCAGTTCTTC
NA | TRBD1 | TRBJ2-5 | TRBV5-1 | CASSLDRQGQETQYF | TGCGCCAGCAGCTTGGATCGACAGGGCCAAGAGACCCAGTACTTC
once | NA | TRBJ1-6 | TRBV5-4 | CASSLADGGLSSPLHF | TGTGCCAGCAGCTTGGCCGACGGGGGGCTTAGTTCACCCCTCCACTTT
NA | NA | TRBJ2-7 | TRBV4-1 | CASSQDYRGYYEQYF | TGCGCCAGCAGCCAAGATTACCGGGGATACTACGAGCAGTACTTC
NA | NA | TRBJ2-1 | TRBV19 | CASSSRVYNEQFF | TGTGCCAGTTCGAGTCGGGTGTACAATGAGCAGTTCTTC
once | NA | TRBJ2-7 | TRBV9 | CASSVDGMSYEQYF | TGTGCCAGCAGCGTAGACGGGATGTCCTACGAGCAGTACTTC
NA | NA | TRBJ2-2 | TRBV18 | CASSPPSREGELFF | TGTGCCAGCTCACCACCGTCCCGGGAGGGGGAGCTGTTTTTT
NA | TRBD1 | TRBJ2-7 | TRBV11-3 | CASSPSGTGEGRAAYEQYF | TGTGCCAGCAGCCCTAGTGGGACAGGGGAAGGACGGGCCGCCTACGAGCAGTACTTC
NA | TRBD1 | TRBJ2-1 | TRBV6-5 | CASSTDGTANNEQFF | TGTGCCAGCAGTACGGACGGGACAGCCAACAATGAGCAGTTCTTC
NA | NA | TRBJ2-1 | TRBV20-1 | CSASSGYLDEQFF | TGCAGTGCTAGTTCAGGATATTTAGATGAGCAGTTCTTC
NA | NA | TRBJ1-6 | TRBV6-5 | CASSYGGGAADSPLHF | TGTGCCAGCAGTTACGGAGGGGGGGCTGCGGATTCACCCCTCCACTTT
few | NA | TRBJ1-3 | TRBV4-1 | CASSQSTAPGAGNTIYF | TGCGCCAGCAGCCAAAGCACCGCCCCAGGGGCTGGAAACACCATATATTTT
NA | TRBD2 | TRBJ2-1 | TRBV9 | CASSVVGRDAGNEQFF | TGTGCCAGCAGCGTAGTGGGGAGGGACGCTGGCAATGAGCAGTTCTTC
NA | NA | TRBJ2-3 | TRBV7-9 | CASSQGPGPDTQYF | TGTGCCAGCAGCCAGGGCCCCGGACCCGATACGCAGTATTTT
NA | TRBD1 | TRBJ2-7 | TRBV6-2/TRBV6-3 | CASSLQGVREQYF | TGTGCCAGCAGCCTACAGGGGGTACGCGAGCAGTACTTC
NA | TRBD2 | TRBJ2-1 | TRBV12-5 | CASGLVSGGLAGGSSYNEQFF | TGTGCTAGTGGTTTGGTAAGCGGGGGACTAGCGGGAGGAAGCTCCTACAATGAGCAGTTCTTC
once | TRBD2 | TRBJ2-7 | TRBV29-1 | CSVGDFDELAGEQYF | TGCAGCGTTGGCGACTTCGATGAGCTAGCGGGCGAGCAGTACTTC
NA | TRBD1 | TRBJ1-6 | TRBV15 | CATSIDRAAYNSPLHF | TGTGCCACCAGCATAGACAGGGCGGCCTATAATTCACCCCTCCACTTT
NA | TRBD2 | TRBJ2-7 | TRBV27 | CASSTSPTSGTFYEQYF | TGTGCCAGCAGTACAAGCCCCACTAGCGGAACTTTCTACGAGCAGTACTTC
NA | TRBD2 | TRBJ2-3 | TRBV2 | CASSVKAGGTDTQYF | TGTGCCAGCAGTGTTAAAGCGGGAGGCACAGATACGCAGTATTTT
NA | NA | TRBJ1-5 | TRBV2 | CAGSTGVQGQPQHF | TGTGCCGGGAGTACGGGGGTGCAAGGTCAGCCCCAGCATTTT
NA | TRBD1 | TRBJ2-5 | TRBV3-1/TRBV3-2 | CASSPTGVVETQYF | TGTGCCAGCAGCCCTACAGGGGTGGTGGAGACCCAGTACTTC